This T cell receptor beta chain was retrieved from a study of T-cell memory formation after mild COVID-19. One entry per CDR3 protein results from TCRdb running MiXCR on the 5' RACE reads. The sample has approximately 250,000 distinct CDR3 sequences, 15% seen once. This clonotype was counted only a few times. The CDR3 has 16 amino acids. CDR1 is SGDLS and CDR2 is YYNGEE in the germline V gene. The J segment lost 4 bases and the V segment lost 0 bases, leaving 9 bases of the junction unmatched. This chain connects TRBV9 to TRBJ1-1; 7 positions agree with TRBD1. Sequenced input: PBMCs or a T cell subset sorted from them (not recorded which). This receptor was taken from an adult woman who had mild COVID-19 (a few samples of this study predate the infection). Cell type and time point are not known. The CDR3 DNA sequence: TGTGCCAGCAGCGTAGGCCCGACAGGGCGTGGCACTGAAGCTTTCTTT. Its protein product is CASSVGPTGRGTEAFF.